This TCR beta chain came from a study of blood T cell repertoires in COVID-19 (dated by TCRdb to 2020 to 2021). About the study as a whole: Samples covering the acute and convalescent phases of COVID-19 were provided by collaborators in the United States, Italy and Spain. The material from the prospective study consisted of cDNA or gDNA derived from T cells, B-cell-depleted T cells, or PBMCs. The dataset comprised deeply sampled blood TCRbeta repertoires from subjects exposed to, actively infected with, or recovered from COVID-19. The repertoires were released in a freely available public database meant as a resource for research on the immune response to SARS-CoV-2. Samples were obtained from the ongoing ImmuneRACE study (first 160 participants) and from about 1,300 subjects provided by 6 global collaborators. Sample metadata almost always included a de-identified subject ID, COVID-19 status, age in years and sex. Where HLA class I and class II types were available, the types were taken from metadata supplied by the sample provider, not from assay-based typing.

TCRbeta CDR3 regions were amplified from genomic DNA by means of the immunoSEQ Assay, a bias-controlled multiplex PCR. As for how the authors treated the data: The number of nucleated cells in each sample was estimated from the amplification of reference gene primers within the assay. Sequence reads were collapsed and filtered to measure the absolute abundance of every unique TCRbeta CDR3 rearrangement. For each sample, productive Simpson clonality was calculated as the square root of Simpson's diversity index across productive rearrangements. TCRdb stores this immuneACCESS table with in-frame sequences only. Part of the clones is absent; in the studies checked, under half of the shortfall reflects unresolved V genes, and no reason is known for the rest. D and trimming were read from the DNA, whereas the V and J calls and clone size are those reported in that table. The sample table holds more than 150,000 clones, of which approximately 80% were seen once. The ten most abundant clones make up 13% of the sample.

In the germline V gene (reference sequence), CDR1 corresponds to DFQATT and CDR2 to SNEGSKA. From the cysteine through the phenylalanine, the CDR3 covers 10 amino acids. Only the CDR3 region is kept as DNA, spanning 30 bases read in frame from base 1. Points the paper makes about the study in general: The amount of clinical and demographic metadata varied by source and participant and was provided uncurated.

A note on this clone: Its antigen is currently not known. The junction does not match germline at one end; this may be a read error.

In the prospective study, participants were 18 to 89 years old, resided in 25 or so geographic areas of the United States, and were enrolled through a virtual design. In the prospective study, cohorts were assigned on the basis of participant-reported clinical history obtained from a screening survey and a study questionnaire. ImmuneRACE Cohort 3 recovered participants were defined by two consecutive negative NP/OP PCR tests, healthcare professional clearance, or symptom resolution. In the prospective study, mobile phlebotomists collected whole blood, serum and a nasopharyngeal or oropharyngeal swab from each participant. Additional blood draws and questionnaires over an approximately 2-month period could optionally be provided by prospective study participants. Blood samples from the prospective study were shipped frozen or at room temperature prior to DNA extraction.

This receptor was identified in a woman aged 55-70 years who had recovered from COVID-19. Sample: PBMCs or T cells enriched from blood (not recorded which). The chain is encoded by TRBV20-1 joined to TRBJ1-6; a stretch of 10 junction bases matches TRBD1. The DNA is as follows: TGCAGTGCGAGGACAGGGGGTTACACTTTC. It encodes CSARTGGYTF.